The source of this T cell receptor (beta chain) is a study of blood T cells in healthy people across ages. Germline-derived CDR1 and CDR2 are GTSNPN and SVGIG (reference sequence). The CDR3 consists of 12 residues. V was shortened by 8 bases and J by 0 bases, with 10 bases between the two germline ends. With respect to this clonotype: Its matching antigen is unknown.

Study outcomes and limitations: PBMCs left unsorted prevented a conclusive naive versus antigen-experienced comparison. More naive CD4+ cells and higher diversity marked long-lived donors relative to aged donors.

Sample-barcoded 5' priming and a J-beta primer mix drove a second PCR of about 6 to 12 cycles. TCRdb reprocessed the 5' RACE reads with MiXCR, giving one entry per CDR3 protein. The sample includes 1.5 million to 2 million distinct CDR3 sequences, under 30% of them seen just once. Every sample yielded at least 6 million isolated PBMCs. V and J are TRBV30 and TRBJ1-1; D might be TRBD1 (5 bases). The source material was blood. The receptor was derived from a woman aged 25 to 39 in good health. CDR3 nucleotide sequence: TGTGCCCGGGACCCCATGAACACTGAAGCTTTCTTT. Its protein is CARDPMNTEAFF.